This is a list of T cell receptor beta chains from one sample in a study of T cell responses to AZD1222 COVID-19 vaccine. Here immunoSEQ multiplex PCR was the method, and the copy in TCRdb shows in-frame clones only, minus some. Here the sample spans roughly 170,000 clones, approximately 94% being singletons. Sequencing was performed on peripheral blood, taken 28 days after the second AZD1222 dose. Receptors were obtained from an adult who received the AZD1222 COVID-19 vaccine. Each CDR3 is given without its conserved first and last residue. A D gene is named only where the DNA matches it firmly.

j_call v_call d_call cdr3_aa
TRBJ2-1 TRBV12-5 . ASGFMVVGTPDNEQF
TRBJ1-1 TRBV7-9 TRBD1 ASSPWTGNTEAF
TRBJ1-4 TRBV2 TRBD1 ASSVGQGATNEKLF
TRBJ2-7 TRBV5-4 . ASSSAGTAAYEQY
TRBJ2-1 TRBV10-3 TRBD2 AISQGSGRAQGEQF
TRBJ2-3 TRBV6-5 . ASVKASHLTDTQY
TRBJ2-5 TRBV9 TRBD2 ASSGLGGSQETQY
TRBJ2-1 TRBV19 TRBD2 ASSIAVQMWASGGSPYNEQF
TRBJ1-2 TRBV28 . ASSLIGGSNYGYT
TRBJ2-2 TRBV18 TRBD2 ASSPRGLANLGELF
TRBJ2-3 TRBV5-8 TRBD2 ASGAGMTTDTQY
TRBJ1-1 TRBV7-2 TRBD1 ASSYRGDTEAF
TRBJ1-5 TRBV19 . ASSMGGGSNQPQH
TRBJ1-4 TRBV6-5 . ASGEDEKLF
TRBJ2-2 TRBV28 TRBD1 ASSDVFRGLLSGELF
TRBJ1-3 TRBV19 . AANGAGAGNTIY
TRBJ1-2 TRBV28 TRBD1 ASSLIGTGDYGYT
TRBJ1-1 TRBV28 . ASSPPRAQTEAF
TRBJ1-5 TRBV7-2 TRBD1 ASSLSRTGLQPQH
TRBJ2-1 TRBV21-1 . ASSKVRGSGRAGFYNEQF
TRBJ1-4 TRBV12-3/TRBV12-4 . ASSFSFEKLF
TRBJ1-2 TRBV25-1 . ASRQGIYGYT
TRBJ1-1 TRBV7-6 . ASSFKWDGTEAF
TRBJ1-6 TRBV6-1 . ASSERESLH
TRBJ1-3 TRBV2 . ASSEDPNTIY
TRBJ1-4 TRBV12-5 . ASGLGRGEVSKGHTTNEKLF
TRBJ2-7 TRBV19 . ASSIDHELRLSEQY
TRBJ2-1 TRBV27 . ASSSNYNEQF
TRBJ2-4 TRBV7-9 . ASSFPVGVAKNIQY
TRBJ2-4 TRBV27 . ASSPKNIQY
TRBJ2-3 TRBV6-5 . ASTQRRTDTQY
TRBJ1-2 TRBV2 TRBD1 ASSLTDRVSL
TRBJ2-6 TRBV15 . ATSGGSSGANVLT
TRBJ2-3 TRBV11-2 . ASSPDADTQY
TRBJ2-1 TRBV11-2 . ASSLVPRSNYNEQF
TRBJ1-2 TRBV15 . ATSRGGNYGYT
TRBJ1-1 TRBV3-1/TRBV3-2 . ASSQYRTENTEAF
TRBJ2-5 TRBV11-2 TRBD2 ASSQGSGTSASQETQY
TRBJ1-5 TRBV24-1 . ATSDSKLWGSNQPQH
TRBJ1-6 TRBV3-1/TRBV3-2 . ASSQDPRILSTYNSPLH
TRBJ1-1 TRBV13 . ASSINRMNTEAF
TRBJ1-1 TRBV6-5 . ASSSLWGLNTEAF
TRBJ1-1 TRBV2 TRBD1 ASKGQENTEAF
TRBJ1-1 TRBV9 . ASSVGEMNTEAF
TRBJ2-7 TRBV2 . ASKGAPYEQY
TRBJ1-1 TRBV25-1 . ASSPLGGKDTEAF
TRBJ1-2 TRBV6-5 . ASSLGEFYGYT
TRBJ1-6 TRBV7-3 . ASSPFGGASPLH
TRBJ2-3 TRBV9 . ASSINVGLSDTQY
TRBJ2-7 TRBV5-5 . ASSLDWQLYEQY
TRBJ2-3 TRBV6-2/TRBV6-3 . ASNPPGEPDTQY
TRBJ1-5 TRBV4-1 . ASSQGGNQPQH